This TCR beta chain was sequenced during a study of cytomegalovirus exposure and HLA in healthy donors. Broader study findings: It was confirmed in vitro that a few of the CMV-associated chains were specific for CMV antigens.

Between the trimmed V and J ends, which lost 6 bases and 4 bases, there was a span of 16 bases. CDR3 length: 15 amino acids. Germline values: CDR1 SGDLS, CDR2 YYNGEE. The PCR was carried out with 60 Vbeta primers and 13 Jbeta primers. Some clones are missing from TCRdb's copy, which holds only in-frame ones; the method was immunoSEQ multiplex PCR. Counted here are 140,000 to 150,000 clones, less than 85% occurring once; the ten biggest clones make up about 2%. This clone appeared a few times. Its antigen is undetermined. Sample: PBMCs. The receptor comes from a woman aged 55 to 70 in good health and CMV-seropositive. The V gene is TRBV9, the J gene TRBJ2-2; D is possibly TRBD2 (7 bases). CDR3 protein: CASTWGGGSTGELFF. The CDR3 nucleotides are TGTGCCAGCACCTGGGGAGGGGGTTCCACCGGGGAGCTGTTTTTT.